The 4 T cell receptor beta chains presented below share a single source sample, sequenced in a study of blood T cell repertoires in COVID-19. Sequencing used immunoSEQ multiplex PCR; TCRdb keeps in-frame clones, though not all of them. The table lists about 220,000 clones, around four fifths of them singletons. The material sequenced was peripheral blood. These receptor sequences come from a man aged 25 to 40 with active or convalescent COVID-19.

CDR3: CASSLTDRSQLVGYTF. CDR3 coding DNA: TGTGCCAGCAGTTTAACAGACAGGAGTCAGCTGGTTGGCTACACCTTC. V is TRBV28 and J is TRBJ1-2; D may be TRBD1 (6 bases). The CDR3 consists of 16 residues. Trimming took 2 bases from V and 7 from J, leaving 20 bases between them. Looked up from germline, CDR1 is MDHEN and CDR2 is SYDVKM.

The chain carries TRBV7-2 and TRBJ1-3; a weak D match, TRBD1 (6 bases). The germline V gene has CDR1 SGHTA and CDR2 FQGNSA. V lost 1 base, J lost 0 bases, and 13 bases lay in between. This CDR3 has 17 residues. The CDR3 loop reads CASSLVGTPRSGNTIYF. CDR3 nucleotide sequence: TGTGCCAGCAGCTTAGTAGGGACACCGCGCTCTGGAAACACCATATATTTT.

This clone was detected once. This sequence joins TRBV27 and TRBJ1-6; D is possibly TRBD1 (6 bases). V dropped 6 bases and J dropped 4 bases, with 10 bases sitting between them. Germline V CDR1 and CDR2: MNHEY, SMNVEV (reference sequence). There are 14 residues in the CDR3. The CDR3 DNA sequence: TGTGCCAGCAGCCAGACAGGTTATAATTCACCCCTCCACTTT. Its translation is CASSQTGYNSPLHF.

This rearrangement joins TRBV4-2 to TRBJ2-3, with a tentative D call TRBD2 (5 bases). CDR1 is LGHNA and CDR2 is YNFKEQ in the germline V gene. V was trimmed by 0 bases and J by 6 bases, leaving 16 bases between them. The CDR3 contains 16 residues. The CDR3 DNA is TGTGCCAGCAGCCAAGATCTGCTAGCTATGAGGGATACGCAGTATTTT. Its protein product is CASSQDLLAMRDTQYF.